The TCR beta chain described here comes from a study of T cell responses to AZD1222 COVID-19 vaccine. Repertoires were generated with immunoSEQ multiplex PCR, while TCRdb's copy carries only in-frame clones and drops some. The sample gives roughly 150,000 clones, around 88% of which show up once; 2% to 2.5% is in the top ten. Between the trimmed V and J ends, which lost 2 bases and 3 bases, there was a span of 8 bases. Per the germline V gene, CDR1 is MNHEY and CDR2 is SVGEGT. The CDR3 is made up of 13 amino acids. The material was peripheral blood, obtained on day 0 of AZD1222 vaccination. The chain carries TRBV6-2 or TRBV6-3 and TRBJ2-7; D is ambiguous. The sequence was collected from an adult in good health. CDR3 DNA: TGTGCCAGCAGTTACAACGGCTACTACGAGCAGTACTTC. It encodes CASSYNGYYEQYF.